This T cell receptor beta chain was retrieved from a study of T cell changes during pregnancy in multiple sclerosis. The table came from immunoSEQ multiplex PCR; TCRdb's copy has only in-frame clones and leaves some out. The table lists about 46,000 clones, 85% to 95% of them singletons. The CDR3 sequence is 15 residues long. CDR1 is SGDLS and CDR2 is YYNGEE in the germline V gene. This clonotype originated in a female donor with multiple sclerosis, enrolled in a pregnancy study. The input for sequencing was CD8+ T cells from peripheral blood mononuclear cells, taken in the first trimester of pregnancy. The chain couples TRBV9 to TRBJ1-3, with 10 bases lining up with TRBD2. The tail of the sequence fits TRBJ2-2 better, so the J call may be wrong. CDR3 protein: CASSPRLAGTGELFF. DNA of the CDR3: TGTGCCAGCAGCCCTAGACTAGCGGGTACCGGGGAGCTGTTTTTT.